Here is one TCR beta chain with its context. Its specificity is not known. This sample is drawn from a study of OX40 agonist ivuxolimab in advanced cancers. Study observations and caveats: It was not determined which antigens were specifically recognized by the peripheral T cells that had undergone clonal expansion.

The assay was immunoSEQ multiplex PCR, and TCRdb's table has in-frame clones only and misses some. The sample yields some 100,000 clones, about 90% seen once. The CDR3 has 15 amino acids. Trimming removed 0 bases at V and 6 bases at J, with 12 bases between. From germline, CDR1 is LNHNV and CDR2 YYDKDF (reference sequence). It was autoimmune disease history or systemic immunosuppression that excluded patients. The sampling schedule covered blood at baseline, cycle 4 day 1, and cycle 7 day 1. The TCR originated in an adult with an advanced solid tumor such as melanoma, head and neck, liver or kidney cancer. The V gene is TRBV15, the J gene TRBJ2-1; a possible D gene is TRBD1 (5 bases). Sequencing used CD4+ or CD8+ T cells sorted from blood, obtained in a trial of the OX40 agonist ivuxolimab. The chain's CDR3 is CATSRDSAGFNEQFF. The CDR3 nucleotides are TGTGCCACCAGCAGAGATTCGGCAGGGTTCAATGAGCAGTTCTTC.